There are many counts of the clone carrying this T cell receptor beta chain. The entry originates in a study of early T cells in non-severe SARS-CoV-2 infection. Study at large: The study sequenced bulk RNA from unsorted whole blood, with chains unpaired.

Deletions cut 3 bases from V and 4 bases from J, with 16 bases between. This CDR3 is 15 amino acids long. Germline CDR1 SGDLS, CDR2 YYNGEE. TCRdb processed the 5' RACE reads anew with MiXCR; each CDR3 protein has one entry. The sample contains some 82,000 distinct CDR3 sequences, about 12% of which appear only once. The rearrangement joins TRBV9 to TRBJ1-1, with D possibly being TRBD1 (6 bases). The source is an adult who was a healthcare worker with PCR-confirmed SARS-CoV-2 infection or an uninfected control (not recorded which). The source material was whole blood. CDR3 DNA: TGTGCCAGCAGCGAACAGGGATGGGCTGGCACTGAAGCTTTCTTT. This codes for CASSEQGWAGTEAFF.